This entry lists 25 T cell receptor beta chains sequenced from one sample in a study of blood T cell repertoires in COVID-19 (dated by TCRdb to the early 2020s). Receptor amplification or capture employed the immunoSEQ multiplex PCR assay. In TCRdb, the immuneACCESS table is reduced to in-frame sequences with V and J assigned. These tables do not hold every clone; where another copy was compared, an unresolved V gene accounts for under half, and the others remain unexplained. For this sample the table gives hundreds of thousands of clones, of which 85% to 90% were detected only once. The ten largest clones add up to approximately 1.2% of the sample. The sample comprised PBMCs or T cells enriched from blood (not recorded which). These receptors originate from a man aged 25-45 years who had recovered from COVID-19.

V and J are TRBV3-1 (or the pseudogene TRBV3-2) and TRBJ1-1, with D possibly matching TRBD1 (6 bases). CDR3 length: 15 residues. Germline V gives CDR1 LGHDT, CDR2 YNNKEL (reference sequence). V gave up 0 bases and J gave up 3 bases, with 11 bases separating them. The CDR3 DNA is TGTGCCAGCAGCCAAGATGCAGGGGCGGACACTGAAGCTTTCTTT. This codes for CASSQDAGADTEAFF.

The J gene is TRBJ1-5, the V gene TRBV21-1; the D segment call TRBD1 is taken from the table without a DNA check. TRBV21-1 is described as a pseudogene. The CDR3 loop spans 16 amino acids. CDR3 DNA sequence: TGTGCCAGCAGCAAAATTGGGGGCTTGGAAAACCAGCCCCAGCATTTT. Amino acids: CASSKIGGLENQPQHF.

This sequence joins TRBV3-1 (or the pseudogene TRBV3-2) and TRBJ2-7; 10 bases are a match to TRBD2. Germline V gene data show CDR1 as LGHDT and CDR2 as YNNKEL (reference sequence). This CDR3 contains 13 residues. V lost 10 bases, J lost 7 bases, and 10 bases stayed unmatched. CDR3 protein: CATRLAGGGEQYF. In nucleotides, the CDR3 is TGTGCCACGCGATTAGCGGGAGGTGGGGAGCAGTACTTC.

The CDR3 coding sequence is TGTGCCAGCAGTGAACTTCTCCCACGCGTCCCGGGGACAGATACGCAGTATTTT. Protein sequence: CASSELLPRVPGTDTQYF. The chain recombines TRBV25-1 with TRBJ2-3, with a possible D match to TRBD2 (5 bases). Trimming left V 2 bases short and J 3 bases short, with 21 bases between. This CDR3 has 18 amino acids. The V gene's germline CDR1 is MGHDK and CDR2 SYGVNS.

This chain connects TRBV7-6 to TRBJ1-1, with D maybe TRBD1 (6 bases). The CDR3 length is 15 residues. Trimming took 5 bases from V and 0 from J, leaving 13 bases between them. CDR1 is SGHVS, CDR2 FNYEAQ, per germline. The CDR3 protein is CASSAGDLMNTEAFF. The CDR3 bases are TGTGCCAGCAGCGCAGGGGACCTGATGAACACTGAAGCTTTCTTT.

The CDR3 coding sequence is TGTGCCAGCAGCGTTTCGGGGGGCGGCCGAACCCAGTACTTC. It specifies CASSVSGGGRTQYF. This chain uses TRBV9 with TRBJ2-5; D perhaps matches TRBD2 (7 bases). The germline V and J ends were trimmed by 2 bases and 8 bases, with 16 bases remaining between them. The CDR3 loop spans 14 amino acids. Per the germline V gene, CDR1 is SGDLS and CDR2 is YYNGEE. The entire variable domain, with the rest obtained from reference TRBV9 and TRBJ2-5, is as follows: DSGVTQTPKHLITATGQRVTLRCSPRSGDLSVYWYQQSLDQGLQFLIQYYNGEERAKGNILERFSAQQFPDLHSELNLSSLELGDSALYFCASSVSGGGRTQYFGPGTRLLVL.

The gene calls are TRBV3-1 (or the pseudogene TRBV3-2) and TRBJ2-3; tentative D call: TRBD2 (5 bases). Germline values: CDR1 LGHDT, CDR2 YNNKEL (reference sequence). V was trimmed by 4 bases and J by 4 bases, leaving 9 bases between them. The length of the CDR3 is 13 residues. The CDR3 DNA reads TGTGCCAGCAGCCTCCCCGGGGCAGATACGCAGTATTTT. Translated: CASSLPGADTQYF.

The rearrangement joins TRBV19 to TRBJ2-7; TRBD1 might be the D (6 bases). The V gene lost 2 bases and the J gene lost 6 bases, with 20 bases spanning the gap. The CDR3 has 16 amino acids. Germline values: CDR1 LNHDA, CDR2 SQIVND (reference sequence). CDR3 amino acids: CASSIMTGTIRGEQYF. In DNA, the CDR3 is TGTGCCAGTAGTATAATGACCGGGACCATCAGGGGCGAGCAGTACTTC.

The gene calls are TRBV11-2 and TRBJ2-5; 7 positions agree with TRBD1. After removal of 2 bases from V and 5 bases from J, the junction contained 11 bases not matched to a gene. This CDR3 region has 16 residues. Germline values: CDR1 SGHAT, CDR2 FQNNGV. DNA of the CDR3: TGTGCCAGCAGCTTACAGGGGGTTGGCGGTCGGGAGACCCAGTACTTC. This gives the protein CASSLQGVGGRETQYF.

This clone appeared a single time. This chain links TRBV19 with TRBJ2-7; D perhaps matches TRBD1 (6 bases). Germline lookup yields CDR1 LNHDA and CDR2 SQIVND (reference sequence). Trimming removed 11 bases at V and 1 base at J, with 12 bases between. The CDR3 covers 12 residues. CDR3 loop: CAVQGPSYEQYF. In DNA form, the CDR3 reads TGTGCCGTACAGGGCCCTTCCTACGAGCAGTACTTC.

The DNA for the CDR3 is TGTGCCAGCAGTTCTGGACAGGGCGGAGAGACCCAGTACTTC. Protein product: CASSSGQGGETQYF. The chain recombines TRBV6-5 with TRBJ2-5, with 8 bases that match TRBD1. V lost 4 bases to trimming and J lost 4 bases; unmatched junction nucleotides: 5. This CDR3 spans 14 amino acids. Germline V gene data show CDR1 as MNHEY and CDR2 as SVGAGI.

The rearrangement joins TRBV5-1 to TRBJ2-7, with D possibly matching TRBD2 (6 bases). CDR1 and CDR2 from the germline V gene are SGHRS and YFSETQ. The CDR3 extends over 14 amino acids. The V gene lost 0 bases and the J gene lost 4 bases, with 11 bases spanning the gap. CDR3 in amino acids: CASSLEQEGYEQYF. The CDR3, as DNA: TGCGCCAGCAGCTTGGAACAGGAGGGTTACGAGCAGTACTTC.

The CDR3: CASSFRTGAGNTEAFF. Here the CDR3 DNA reads TGTGCCAGCAGCTTCAGGACAGGGGCCGGGAACACTGAAGCTTTCTTT. The V and J genes are TRBV7-9 and TRBJ1-1; 9 bases align to TRBD1. The V segment lost 3 bases and the J segment 1 base; nucleotides outside the gene matches: 6. The CDR3 sequence is 16 residues long. The germline CDR1 and CDR2 sequences are SEHNR and FQNEAQ (reference sequence).

This clone has a handful of counts. This chain links TRBV7-9 with TRBJ2-7, with 10 bases fitting TRBD2. Germline trimming cut 5 bases from V and 0 bases from J; bases unmatched to any gene: 1. The CDR3 sequence is 14 residues long. Per germline, CDR1 SEHNR and CDR2 FQNEAQ (reference sequence). The DNA for the CDR3 is TGTGCCAGCAGCCCTAGCGGGAGCTCCTACGAGCAGTACTTC. Residues: CASSPSGSSYEQYF.

The chain has TRBV27 and TRBJ2-1, with 9 bases lining up with TRBD2. Germline-derived CDR1 and CDR2 are MNHEY and SMNVEV (reference sequence). This CDR3 is 18 amino acids long. Unmatched junction bases numbered 11, after V lost 5 bases and J lost 0 bases. The CDR3 DNA reads as TGTGCCAGCAGTCCCCAACTAGCGGGCCTTAGCTCCTACAATGAGCAGTTCTTC. Its protein product is CASSPQLAGLSSYNEQFF.

The V gene is TRBV3-1 (or the pseudogene TRBV3-2), the J gene TRBJ1-1; no reliable D call. V was clipped by 2 bases and J by 0 bases, with 10 bases between them. The CDR3 totals 15 residues. Germline CDR1 LGHDT, CDR2 YNNKEL (reference sequence). CDR3 loop: CASSQRWTLNTEAFF. CDR3 DNA sequence: TGTGCCAGCAGCCAAAGATGGACTTTGAACACTGAAGCTTTCTTT.

The chain links TRBV5-5 to TRBJ2-5; D is possibly TRBD1 (5 bases). This CDR3 comprises 14 residues. Per germline, CDR1 SGHKS and CDR2 YYEKEE (reference sequence). V was clipped by 2 bases and J by 1 base, with 9 bases between them. CDR3 amino acids: CASSFQGFQETQYF. The CDR3 DNA is TGTGCCAGCAGCTTTCAGGGCTTCCAAGAGACCCAGTACTTC.

The chain carries TRBV10-2 and TRBJ2-5; D is possibly TRBD1 (6 bases). Trimming cost V 7 bases and J 2 bases, with 17 bases left between them. The length of the CDR3 is 15 residues. Germline CDR1 is WSHSY and CDR2 is SAAADI. CDR3 in DNA: TGCGCCAGCAACTCTTTACAGGGCGCTCAAGAGACCCAGTACTTC. It translates to CASNSLQGAQETQYF.

The CDR3: CASSIGTGRPTGELFF. In DNA, the CDR3 is TGCGCCAGCAGCATCGGGACAGGGAGACCGACCGGGGAGCTGTTTTTT. V gene TRBV5-1 combines with J gene TRBJ2-2; the match to TRBD1 covers 9 bases. CDR1 and CDR2 from the germline V gene are SGHRS and YFSETQ. The CDR3 is made up of 16 amino acids. J lost 5 bases, V lost 4 bases, and 9 bases had no gene match.

Only one count was recorded for this clone. V and J are TRBV11-2 and TRBJ2-5; D is undetermined. Germline V gives CDR1 SGHAT, CDR2 FQNNGV. V was shortened by 3 bases and J by 7 bases, with 12 bases between the two germline ends. The CDR3 extends over 13 amino acids. The DNA for the CDR3 is TGTGCCAGCAGCTTCCTATCCCCGGGGACCCAGTACTTC. Its translation is CASSFLSPGTQYF.

The rearrangement uses TRBV28 and TRBJ2-6; no firm D call. This CDR3 has 16 amino acids. Trimming cost V 6 bases and J 2 bases, with 14 bases left between them. Germline V gene sequence: CDR1 MDHEN, CDR2 SYDVKM. The CDR3 coding sequence is TGTGCCAGCAGCCCCCTCCTTACTACTGGGGCCAACGTCCTGACTTTC. Translated, it gives CASSPLLTTGANVLTF.

The chain uses TRBV29-1 and TRBJ1-5; D uncertain. Germline CDR1 reads SQVTM; CDR2 reads ANQGSEA. V gave up 4 bases and J gave up 7 bases, with 11 bases separating them. The length of the CDR3 is 12 residues. CDR3 DNA: TGCAGCGTTGGCGGGGTAGGGCAGCCCCAGCATTTT. It is translated as CSVGGVGQPQHF.

The chain is built from TRBV7-9 and TRBJ2-7; TRBD1 matches at 10 bases. Germline V CDR1 and CDR2: SEHNR, FQNEAQ (reference sequence). There are 16 residues in the CDR3. V dropped 1 base and J dropped 7; count of bases not matched to a gene: 10. The CDR3 nucleotides read TGTGCCAGCAGCTTAGAGGGGACAGGGGCCAGATGGGAGCAGTACTTC. Translating gives CASSLEGTGARWEQYF.

The gene calls are TRBV7-3 and TRBJ1-2; 8 nucleotides match TRBD1. Germline CDR1 and CDR2: SGHTA and FQGTGA. J was trimmed by 4 bases and V by 3 bases; bases with no gene match: 7. The CDR3 consists of 15 residues. As DNA, the CDR3 is TGTGCCAGCAGCTTGACAGGGGTTACCTTCTATGGCTACACCTTC. Translated: CASSLTGVTFYGYTF.

The table lists this clone with a few counts. The chain uses TRBV3-1 (or the pseudogene TRBV3-2) and TRBJ1-2; 8 bases fit TRBD1. V was pared by 5 bases and J by 0 bases, with 2 bases of the junction left unmatched. This CDR3 contains 14 residues. CDR1 is LGHDT, CDR2 YNNKEL, per germline (reference sequence). The CDR3 reads CASSSQGANYGYTF. The CDR3 DNA reads as TGTGCCAGCAGCTCACAGGGGGCTAACTATGGCTACACCTTC.